A single sample is the source of the 32 T cell receptor beta chains below, sequenced in a study of beta chain features in type 1 diabetes. As every portion of the isolated RNA was reverse transcribed, the sequencing read expressed TCRB transcripts. Assay: immunoSEQ multiplex PCR; the TCRdb copy retains only in-frame clones and omits some. The data hold roughly 610,000 clones, with around 15% observed a single time. The sequencing input was naive CD4+ T cells from blood. The receptors here all came from a man between 18 and 35 years old in good health.

This chain connects TRBV30 to TRBJ1-5; D is unclear. CDR1 and CDR2 (germline): GTSNPN, SVGIG (reference sequence). The V and J ends lost 0 bases and 3 bases respectively, with 9 bases between them. This CDR3 is built from 14 residues. The CDR3 region is CAWSVRRYNQPQHF. The CDR3 DNA reads TGTGCCTGGAGTGTACGCCGGTACAATCAGCCCCAGCATTTT.

The table lists this clone with a few counts. The gene calls are TRBV5-4 and TRBJ2-1; TRBD1 matches at 10 bases. CDR1 and CDR2 (germline): SGHNT, YYREEE (reference sequence). This CDR3 spans 16 amino acids. V trimming: 6 bases; J trimming: 7 bases; junction bases outside the gene matches: 13. CDR3 sequence (DNA): TGTGCCAGCACCCGACAGGGGGCCCCGATTTGGAATGAGCAGTTCTTC. Encoded protein: CASTRQGAPIWNEQFF.

Only a few counts were recorded for this clone. The V call is TRBV7-8, the J call TRBJ1-1, with D uncertain. Trimming took off 2 bases at V and 3 bases at J, with 7 bases between the two ends. Germline-derived CDR1 and CDR2 are SGHVS and FQNEAQ. This CDR3 has 13 residues. As DNA, the CDR3 is TGTGCCAGCAGCTTACCTGATCACACTGAAGCTTTCTTT. This sequence encodes CASSLPDHTEAFF. Using reference TRBV7-8 and TRBJ1-1 for the parts outside the CDR3, the full variable domain is GAGVSQSPRYKVAKRGQDVALRCDPISGHVSLFWYQQALGQGPEFLTYFQNEAQLDKSGLPSDRFFAERPEGSVSTLKIQRTQQEDSAVYLCASSLPDHTEAFFGQGTRLTVV.

The gene calls are TRBV28 and TRBJ2-5; TRBD1 aligns across 10 bases. The CDR3 covers 18 residues. Trimming took 3 bases from V and 7 from J; bases not matched to a gene: 17. Germline values: CDR1 MDHEN, CDR2 SYDVKM. The CDR3 sequence is CASSLSPGTGEGGGTQYF. DNA for the CDR3: TGTGCCAGCAGTTTGTCCCCTGGGACAGGGGAAGGTGGGGGGACCCAGTACTTC.

This chain connects TRBV29-1 to TRBJ2-7; 15 bases fit TRBD2. Trimming took 7 bases from V and 1 from J; bases not matched to a gene: 5. Germline V gives CDR1 SQVTM, CDR2 ANQGSEA. CDR3 length: 15 residues. The CDR3 spells CSAGTSGRLSYEQYF. The CDR3 region has the DNA TGCAGCGCAGGGACTAGCGGGAGGCTTTCCTACGAGCAGTACTTC.

This clone appeared a few times. The chain carries TRBV7-8 and TRBJ1-5; D possibly corresponds to TRBD1 (5 bases). Germline-derived CDR1 and CDR2 are SGHVS and FQNEAQ. V gave up 5 bases and J gave up 2 bases, with 16 bases separating them. The CDR3 extends over 16 amino acids. The CDR3 is CASSLRTTEGNQPQHF. The CDR3 bases are TGTGCCAGCAGCCTAAGGACAACGGAGGGCAATCAGCCCCAGCATTTT.

This clone was found a few times. The V gene is TRBV5-1, the J gene TRBJ2-7; D is uncertain. V was cut by 3 bases and J by 0 bases, with 13 bases left in between. The germline gives CDR1 SGHRS, CDR2 YFSETQ. This CDR3 is built from 15 residues. The CDR3, as DNA: TGCGCCAGCAGCTCCGGGTCGAGGAGCTCCTACGAGCAGTACTTC. Protein: CASSSGSRSSYEQYF.

This chain links TRBV6-5 with TRBJ1-4, with 7 bases matching TRBD1. Trimming removed 2 bases from V and 0 bases from J; junction bases left unmatched: 3. This CDR3 contains 16 residues. Germline lookup yields CDR1 MNHEY and CDR2 SVGAGI. CDR3 nucleotides: TGTGCCAGCAGTTACAGGGGGCGCGCAACTAATGAAAAACTGTTTTTT. The encoded protein is CASSYRGRATNEKLFF.

The chain links TRBV30 to TRBJ1-5; D gene uncertain. Germline loops: CDR1 GTSNPN, CDR2 SVGIG (reference sequence). The CDR3 length is 15 residues. Trimming shortened V by 1 base and J by 7 bases, and 17 bases separated the two germline ends. The CDR3 is CAWSERQEKKQPQHF. The CDR3 DNA reads TGTGCCTGGAGTGAGCGCCAGGAAAAAAAGCAGCCCCAGCATTTT. Drawing the rest from reference TRBV30 and TRBJ1-5, the complete variable domain is SQTIHQWPATLVQPVGSPLSLECTVEGTSNPNLYWYRQAAGRGLQLLFYSVGIGQISSEVPQNLSASRPQDRQFILSSKKLLLSDSGFYLCAWSERQEKKQPQHFGDGTRLSIL.

The chain recombines TRBV21-1 with TRBJ2-2; the table gives TRBD2 as D, unverified against the DNA. TRBV21-1 constitutes a pseudogene. The CDR3 is 15 amino acids. CDR3 loop: CASTRLAGGTGELFF. The CDR3 coding sequence is TGTGCCAGCACTAGACTAGCGGGGGGAACCGGGGAGCTGTTTTTT.

This chain uses TRBV10-3 with TRBJ2-7; D not certain. The CDR3 has 13 amino acids. The germline V and J ends were trimmed by 3 bases and 6 bases, with 12 bases remaining between them. Germline CDR1 is ENHRY and CDR2 is SYGVKD. The DNA for the CDR3 is TGTGCCATCAGTGAAAGAGACATCGGCGAGCAGTACTTC. Translation gives CAISERDIGEQYF.

This clone turned up a few times. The gene calls are TRBV19 and TRBJ2-7; D may correspond to TRBD1 or TRBD2 (5 bases each). V lost 11 bases, J lost 9 bases, and 23 bases lay in between. Germline V lookup: CDR1 LNHDA, CDR2 SQIVND (reference sequence). The length of the CDR3 is 13 residues. CDR3 sequence (DNA): TGTGCCCAACTGAGACAGAGGATGAGGGGGCAGTACTTC. This encodes CAQLRQRMRGQYF.

The rearrangement uses TRBV20-1 and TRBJ2-7; D is undetermined. Germline loops: CDR1 DFQATT, CDR2 SNEGSKA (reference sequence). This CDR3 is built from 10 residues. V was pared by 0 bases and J by 8 bases, with 5 bases between. The CDR3: CSARDGKQYF. In DNA form, the CDR3 reads TGCAGTGCTAGAGATGGGAAGCAGTACTTC.

The chain links TRBV10-3 to TRBJ2-1, with D possibly TRBD2 on 7 matching bases. CDR1 and CDR2 from the germline V gene are ENHRY and SYGVKD. The CDR3 covers 15 residues. V lost 6 bases and J 7 bases, leaving 19 bases between the germline ends. The CDR3 DNA reads as TGTGCCATCAGCGAAACAGGGAGGGGAGGGAATGAGCAGTTCTTC. Its translation is CAISETGRGGNEQFF.

This clone was seen a few times. V usage is TRBV27 and J usage is TRBJ1-1; 8 bases fit TRBD1. The CDR3 totals 14 residues. V dropped 6 bases and J dropped 7; count of bases not matched to a gene: 10. Germline CDR1 MNHEY, CDR2 SMNVEV (reference sequence). The CDR3 reads CASRRQGLEGEAFF. The CDR3 bases are TGTGCCAGCAGGAGACAGGGGCTGGAGGGTGAAGCTTTCTTT.

The chain couples TRBV7-9 to TRBJ1-1; the D gene is possibly TRBD1 (5 bases). Trimming left V 4 bases short and J 1 base short, with 16 bases between. This CDR3 spans 16 amino acids. Germline assignment: CDR1 SEHNR and CDR2 FQNEAQ (reference sequence). The CDR3 nucleotides are TGTGCCAGCAGCTACGTACCAGGGATGCGGAACACTGAAGCTTTCTTT. Translated, it gives CASSYVPGMRNTEAFF. Full variable domain (rest looked up from reference TRBV7-9 and TRBJ1-1): DTGVSQNPRHKITKRGQNVTFRCDPISEHNRLYWYRQTLGQGPEFLTYFQNEAQLEKSRLLSDRFSAERPKGSFSTLEIQRTEQGDSAMYLCASSYVPGMRNTEAFFGQGTRLTVV.

CDR3 nucleotide sequence: TGTGCCAGCAGCTCATTTGGTGAGCAGTTCTTC. Residues: CASSSFGEQFF. The chain couples TRBV7-3 to TRBJ2-1; no clear D gene. This CDR3 has 11 residues. With 4 bases removed from V and 9 bases from J, the gap between germline ends came to 7 bases. In germline, CDR1 is SGHTA, CDR2 FQGTGA.

This clone was recorded a few times. The genes are TRBV5-6 and TRBJ2-7, with 9 bases that match TRBD1. Per germline, CDR1 SGHDT and CDR2 YYEEEE. The CDR3 consists of 16 residues. J was trimmed by 0 bases and V by 2 bases; bases with no gene match: 6. The CDR3 nucleotides read TGTGCCAGCAGCTTAACCACAGGGGGCGCCTCCTACGAGCAGTACTTC. Its translation is CASSLTTGGASYEQYF. Full variable domain (outside the CDR3, taken from reference TRBV5-6 and TRBJ2-7): DAGVTQSPTHLIKTRGQQVTLRCSPKSGHDTVSWYQQALGQGPQFIFQYYEEEERQRGNFPDRFSGHQFPNYSSELNVNALLLGDSALYLCASSLTTGGASYEQYFGPGTRLTVT.

The V call is TRBV7-7, the J call TRBJ2-3; 12 bases match TRBD2. V lost 3 bases to trimming and J lost 3 bases; unmatched junction nucleotides: 1. Germline CDR1 reads SSHAT; CDR2 reads FNYEAQ (reference sequence). This CDR3 has 15 residues. CDR3 coding DNA: TGTGCCAGCAGCTTTGGACTAGCGGGGACAGATACGCAGTATTTT. It yields the protein CASSFGLAGTDTQYF.

The CDR3 DNA sequence: TGTGCCAGCAGCCAAGACAAAGGGCAGGGGGTCTATGGCTACACCTTC. Encoded protein: CASSQDKGQGVYGYTF. This chain links TRBV14 with TRBJ1-2, with 7 positions matching TRBD1. V lost 0 bases and J lost 4; bases outside the gene matches: 8. The germline CDR1 and CDR2 sequences are SGHDN and FVKESK. CDR3 size: 16 residues.

This clone was counted only a few times. The CDR3 spells CASSLKTSDYEQYF. The CDR3, as DNA: TGTGCCAGCAGTTTAAAGACTAGCGACTACGAGCAGTACTTC. The chain has TRBV27 and TRBJ2-7; 8 bases agree with TRBD2. From germline, CDR1 is MNHEY and CDR2 SMNVEV (reference sequence). This CDR3 has 14 residues. V was pared by 2 bases and J by 3 bases, with 3 bases of the junction left unmatched.

The chain joins TRBV7-2 to TRBJ1-5; no clear D gene. CDR1 is SGHTA, CDR2 FQGNSA, per germline. Trimming stripped 5 bases from V and 2 bases from J, with 13 bases between. This CDR3 spans 15 amino acids. The CDR3 coding sequence is TGTGCCAGCAGCCCGACCAGGCTTGGCAATCAGCCCCAGCATTTT. Translation gives CASSPTRLGNQPQHF.

The chain employs TRBV5-1 and TRBJ1-1, with unresolved D. CDR3 length: 17 amino acids. Per the germline V gene, CDR1 is SGHRS and CDR2 is YFSETQ. Trimming pared 0 bases from V and 1 base from J, leaving 16 bases between. The CDR3 region is CASSLALQRSQNTEAFF. CDR3 DNA: TGCGCCAGCAGCTTGGCTCTACAACGCTCTCAGAACACTGAAGCTTTCTTT. Filled out from reference TRBV5-1 and TRBJ1-1, the complete variable domain reads KAGVTQTPRYLIKTRGQQVTLSCSPISGHRSVSWYQQTPGQGLQFLFEYFSETQRNKGNFPGRFSGRQFSNSRSEMNVSTLELGDSALYLCASSLALQRSQNTEAFFGQGTRLTVV.

On this clone: At one boundary the junction diverges from the germline segment, which might be a read error. The chain recombines TRBV7-2 with TRBJ2-7; D gene uncertain. The CDR3 spans 15 residues. Germline V gives CDR1 SGHTA, CDR2 FQGNSA. CDR3 DNA sequence: TGTGCCGGCAGCTCACGGATCACCAGCTCCTACGAGCAGTACTTC. This translates into CAGSSRITSSYEQYF.

The chain uses TRBV15 and TRBJ2-1; no reliable D call. With 2 bases removed from V and 9 bases from J, the gap between germline ends came to 14 bases. The germline V gene has CDR1 LNHNV and CDR2 YYDKDF (reference sequence). The CDR3 consists of 14 residues. The CDR3 here is CATSRPSSLGEQFF. The CDR3 coding sequence is TGTGCCACCAGCAGACCGTCTTCTTTAGGTGAGCAGTTCTTC.

This sequence joins TRBV6-5 and TRBJ2-7; 10 bases are shared with TRBD1. CDR3 length equals 15 residues. Germline V gives CDR1 MNHEY, CDR2 SVGAGI. The V and J ends lost 5 bases and 1 base, in that order; junction bases with no gene match: 5. This CDR3 is CASSSRDRGSYEQYF. The CDR3 DNA follows: TGTGCCAGCAGTAGCCGGGACAGGGGATCCTACGAGCAGTACTTC.

This clone was seen only a few times. The chain carries TRBV6-5 and TRBJ2-7; 9 nucleotides line up with TRBD2. The length of the CDR3 is 16 residues. Germline CDR1 MNHEY, CDR2 SVGAGI. The junction had 11 bases not matched to a gene; V was cut back by 0 bases and J by 8 bases. Here the CDR3 reads CASSYSPQGTSTKQYF. CDR3 in DNA: TGTGCCAGCAGTTACTCCCCGCAGGGGACTAGCACCAAGCAGTACTTC.

The genes are TRBV13 and TRBJ1-2; the D gene is possibly TRBD1 (5 bases). Germline CDR1 PRHDT, CDR2 FYEKMQ (reference sequence). CDR3 size: 13 residues. V lost 5 bases to trimming and J lost 4 bases, with 11 bases between them. The CDR3 loop is CASSPAGFYGYTF. In nucleotides, the CDR3 is TGTGCCAGCAGCCCTGCAGGGTTCTATGGCTACACCTTC.

This clone showed up just a few times. The chain has TRBV7-3 and TRBJ1-5, with 9 bases aligning to TRBD1. V trimming: 5 bases; J trimming: 0 bases; junction bases outside the gene matches: 2. Looked up from germline, CDR1 is SGHTA and CDR2 is FQGTGA. The CDR3 extends over 15 amino acids. CDR3 amino acids: CASSRTGDSNQPQHF. CDR3 nucleotide sequence: TGTGCCAGCAGCAGGACAGGGGATAGCAATCAGCCCCAGCATTTT.

The rearrangement uses TRBV2 and TRBJ1-5; D is unresolved. The V gene's germline CDR1 is SNHLY and CDR2 FYNNEI. There are 13 residues in the CDR3. Trimming left V 4 bases short and J 7 bases short, with 11 bases between. CDR3 sequence reads: CASSGRGEQPQHF. The CDR3 coding sequence is TGTGCCAGCAGTGGCCGCGGGGAACAGCCCCAGCATTTT.

The gene calls are TRBV4-3 and TRBJ1-5; the D gene is possibly TRBD1 (5 bases). Trimming took off 0 bases at V and 7 bases at J, with 13 bases between the two ends. The germline CDR1 and CDR2 sequences are LGHNA and YSLEER. CDR3 size: 15 residues. CDR3 protein: CASSQDVGTGQPQHF. The DNA of the CDR3 is TGCGCCAGCAGCCAAGATGTCGGGACGGGACAGCCCCAGCATTTT.

The chain combines TRBV28 with TRBJ1-2; 7 nucleotides line up with TRBD1. The V gene's germline CDR1 is MDHEN and CDR2 SYDVKM. The CDR3 is 16 residues long. Unmatched junction bases numbered 14, after V lost 6 bases and J lost 4 bases. CDR3 loop: CASSIIPGTAPYGYTF. CDR3 bases: TGTGCCAGCAGCATTATCCCCGGGACAGCACCCTATGGCTACACCTTC.